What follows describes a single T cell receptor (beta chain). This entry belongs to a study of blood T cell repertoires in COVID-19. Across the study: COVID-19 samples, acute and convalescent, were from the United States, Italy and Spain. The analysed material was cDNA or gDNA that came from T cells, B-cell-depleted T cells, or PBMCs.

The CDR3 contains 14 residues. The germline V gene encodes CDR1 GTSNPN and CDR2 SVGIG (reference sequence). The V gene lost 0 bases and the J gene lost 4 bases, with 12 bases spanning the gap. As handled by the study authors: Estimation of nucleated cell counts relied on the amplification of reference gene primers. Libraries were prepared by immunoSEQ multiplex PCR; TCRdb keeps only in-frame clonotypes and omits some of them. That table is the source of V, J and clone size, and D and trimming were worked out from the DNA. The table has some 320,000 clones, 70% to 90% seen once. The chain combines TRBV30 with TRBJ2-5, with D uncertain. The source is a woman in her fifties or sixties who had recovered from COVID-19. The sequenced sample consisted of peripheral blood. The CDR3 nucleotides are TGTGCCTGGAGTGTGGTGTCGCCGGGAGAGACCCAGTACTTC. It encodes CAWSVVSPGETQYF.